This T cell receptor (beta chain) derives from a study of cytomegalovirus exposure and HLA in healthy donors (dated by TCRdb to 2017 to 2019). As for the study more broadly: According to a later analysis, the approximately 120 validation repertoires were produced on the same platform as the roughly 600 repertoires of the first cohort. A separate validation cohort of some 130 different subjects was used in addition to the approximately 610-subject first cohort. The study was designed to test whether signatures of past pathogen exposure could be identified by cataloging public T cell receptors. High-throughput TCR immunosequencing, statistical association of individual TCRs with disease status, and machine learning were combined to predict cytomegalovirus infection status. Overall study results and their limits: The authors suggested that the approach could potentially be generalized to other disease states and immunological phenotypes. Of the cluster scores, approximately 95% were above 0 in a later analysis, which found that TCRs clustered in the first cohort also tended to co-occur in the 95 to 150 validation repertoires. The study gave a list of more than 150 TCR beta chains associated with cytomegalovirus. Most TCR sequences were observed very rarely across donors, whereas some public TCRs were present in many individuals. The classifier was reported to diagnose cytomegalovirus status with high specificity and sensitivity in both the original and validation cohorts. All 110 or so repertoires were used to score co-occurrence in the validation cohort in a later analysis, because that analysis had no HLA typing for the cohort. In vitro tests confirmed that a few of the cytomegalovirus-associated TCR beta chains recognize cytomegalovirus antigens.

Of note for this clone: No antigen is known for it. Per-nucleotide qualities are absent, and no much larger clonotype sits a single base away.

Donors formed part of the validation cohort, which comprised over a hundred subjects and was distinct from the first cohort of under 800 subjects. Libraries were made using the immunoSEQ multiplex PCR assay. The paper's data handling went like this. To diagnose cytomegalovirus status from the catalog of TCR beta chain sequences, a statistical classification framework was built. TCRdb took this table from immuneACCESS and kept in-frame rearrangements with V and J called. Such tables lack part of the clones; where checked against another copy, unresolved V genes explain under half of the gap, and the rest is unexplained. The V and J calls and the clone size are those of that table, but D and trimming were determined from the DNA. The sample yields 250,000 to 400,000 clones; 88% were counted once. Over 0.9% of the sample is taken by the ten largest. The CDR3 spans 15 residues, from the cysteine through the phenylalanine. The only DNA kept is the CDR3, 45 bases in frame from the first base. In the germline V gene, CDR1 corresponds to ENHRY and CDR2 to SYGVKD. V has 3 bases trimmed and J has 7 bases trimmed; junction bases matching no gene number 6.

The specimen was PBMCs. This TCR was sampled from a man between 25 and 39 years old in good health and CMV-seronegative. The chain is encoded by TRBV10-3 joined to TRBJ1-5; the central 10 bases match TRBD1. The CDR3: CAISDSDRGQQPQHF. The DNA is TGTGCCATCAGTGACTCAGACAGGGGGCAACAGCCCCAGCATTTT.